One and the same sample provided the 7 T cell receptor beta chains below, sequenced in a study of T cells of healthy individuals. TCRdb fed the 5' RACE reads into MiXCR, producing one record per CDR3 protein. The data hold about 82,000 distinct CDR3 sequences, with approximately 5.4% observed a single time. The source is a female donor in good health.

This clonotype occurred many times. The genes are TRBV4-2 and TRBJ2-7; D remains ambiguous. The V and J ends lost 1 base and 7 bases respectively, with 8 bases between them. Germline V CDR1 and CDR2: LGHNA, YNFKEQ. The CDR3 has 12 amino acids. For the CDR3, the DNA is TGTGCCAGCAGCCAAGTCGAAGGGGAGCAGTACTTC. Its protein product is CASSQVEGEQYF.

This clonotype was seen at least ten times. V is TRBV29-1 and J is TRBJ2-1, with D perhaps matching TRBD1 or TRBD2 (5 bases each). This CDR3 has 15 residues. V was trimmed by 4 bases and J by 2 bases, leaving 15 bases between them. Germline V gene lookup returns CDR1 SQVTM and CDR2 ANQGSEA. CDR3 sequence (DNA): TGCAGCGTTGCCGTCAGCGTGGGACCCTACAATGAGCAGTTCTTC. Translated, it gives CSVAVSVGPYNEQFF.

The chain couples TRBV5-4 to TRBJ2-7, with TRBD2 as a possible D gene (6 bases). Deletions cut 3 bases from V and 2 bases from J, with 9 bases between. The CDR3 consists of 13 residues. From germline, CDR1 is SGHNT and CDR2 YYREEE (reference sequence). CDR3 coding DNA: TGTGCCAGCAGCTCGGGACTGACCTACGAGCAGTACTTC. Translated: CASSSGLTYEQYF.

At least ten counts were recorded for this clonotype. The chain links TRBV19 to TRBJ2-7; D not resolved. This CDR3 comprises 13 residues. CDR1 is LNHDA and CDR2 is SQIVND in the germline V gene (reference sequence). Deletions cut 3 bases from V and 2 bases from J, with 8 bases between. CDR3 nucleotides: TGTGCCAGTAGTATGAAGCCCCCCTACGAGCAGTACTTC. Amino acids: CASSMKPPYEQYF. The variable domain in full, with the rest retrieved from reference TRBV19 and TRBJ2-7, is DGGITQSPKYLFRKEGQNVTLSCEQNLNHDAMYWYRQDPGQGLRLIYYSQIVNDFQKGDIAEGYSVSREKKESFPLTVTSAQKNPTAFYLCASSMKPPYEQYFGPGTRLTVT.

The chain employs TRBV5-6 and TRBJ1-1, with D perhaps TRBD1 (6 bases). The CDR3 has 13 amino acids. The germline V gene encodes CDR1 SGHDT and CDR2 YYEEEE. The V end was cut by 3 bases, the J end by 5 bases, with 11 bases between. DNA for the CDR3: TGTGCCAGCAGCTACAGGGTTGGAACTGAAGCTTTCTTT. Encoded protein: CASSYRVGTEAFF.

The table lists this clonotype with many counts. The chain has TRBV4-2 and TRBJ2-1; 8 nucleotides agree with TRBD2. The V gene's germline CDR1 is LGHNA and CDR2 YNFKEQ. This CDR3 spans 17 amino acids. The V gene end was trimmed by 0 bases and the J gene end by 7 bases; junction bases not matched to a gene: 11. The CDR3 reads CASSQDNTGRARNEQFF. As DNA, the CDR3 is TGTGCCAGCAGCCAAGACAATACCGGGAGGGCTAGGAATGAGCAGTTCTTC.

The rearrangement links TRBV6-2 or TRBV6-3 to TRBJ1-1; 9 bases are shared with TRBD1. The CDR3 is 17 amino acids. Germline V lookup: CDR1 MNHEY, CDR2 SVGEGT. Trimming cost V 2 bases and J 3 bases; bases outside gene matches: 10. CDR3 DNA sequence: TGTGCCAGCAGTTACACCGACAGGGGGACTGAAGACACTGAAGCTTTCTTT. Translating it yields CASSYTDRGTEDTEAFF.